Described below is a single TCR beta chain sequence and its context. Its antigen is not identified. The data are from a study of radiation and T cells in renal cell carcinoma. The study's findings and limits: Dominant CDR3 motifs were more common in irradiated tumors than controls.

Described treatment: treatment-naive control, cytoreductive nephrectomy. Control samples are tumors resected by cytoreductive nephrectomy without prior radiation. The tumor was a clear cell renal cell carcinoma. Control tumor donors were a handful of females and 10 or so males, median age approximately 60 years. This table comes from immunoSEQ multiplex PCR, and its TCRdb copy is limited to in-frame clones, with some not included. The sample carries a few thousand clones, 76% recorded once. CDR3 length: 16 amino acids. In germline, CDR1 is SGHTA, CDR2 FQGNSA. The V gene end was trimmed by 4 bases and the J gene end by 3 bases; junction bases not matched to a gene: 9.

This receptor was taken from a man aged 50-60 years with renal cell carcinoma. This rearrangement joins TRBV7-2 to TRBJ2-7; 10 positions agree with TRBD2. The sequenced sample was tumor tissue, obtained from a patient whose treatment was nephrectomy without radiotherapy. CDR3 sequence: CASSSRSASGGYEQYF. CDR3 bases: TGTGCCAGCAGCTCCCGCTCGGCTAGCGGGGGCTACGAGCAGTACTTC.